The 13 T cell receptor beta chains given below trace back to one sample, sequenced in a study of cytomegalovirus exposure and HLA in healthy donors. Primers included in the PCR were 60 Vbeta and 13 Jbeta primers. Assay: immunoSEQ multiplex PCR; the TCRdb copy retains only in-frame clones and omits some. Of approximately 220,000 clones detected, over 80% appear once; the ten largest clones hold over 0.65%. Sequencing used PBMCs. The receptors shown here come from a boy younger than 10 in good health and CMV-seronegative.

The gene calls are TRBV7-2 and TRBJ2-1, with TRBD2 matching over 10 bases. The CDR3 is 16 amino acids. The germline V gene encodes CDR1 SGHTA and CDR2 FQGNSA. J was trimmed by 9 bases and V by 3 bases; bases with no gene match: 11. The CDR3, as DNA: TGTGCCAGCAGCTTCCGAATGACCAGCGGGGGGGGTGAGCAGTTCTTC. Encoded protein: CASSFRMTSGGGEQFF.

The CDR3 spells CSVVYYNEQFF. The DNA of the CDR3 is TGCAGCGTTGTTTACTACAATGAGCAGTTCTTC. The rearrangement uses TRBV29-1 and TRBJ2-1; D gene unclear. Germline CDR1 reads SQVTM; CDR2 reads ANQGSEA. This CDR3 has 11 residues. The V end was cut by 4 bases, the J end by 3 bases, with 4 bases between.

The chain couples TRBV4-2 to TRBJ2-6, with 11 bases fitting TRBD2. Trimming took 3 bases from V and 0 from J; bases not matched to a gene: 4. Germline assignment: CDR1 LGHNA and CDR2 YNFKEQ. The CDR3 is 18 residues long. In DNA, the CDR3 is TGTGCCAGCAGCCAGGAGGGGACTAGCGGCTCTGGGGCCAACGTCCTGACTTTC. Protein: CASSQEGTSGSGANVLTF.

In nucleotides, the CDR3 is TGTGCCAGCAGTGTGACAGGGGGCATCGGGTATGGCTACACCTTC. Its protein product is CASSVTGGIGYGYTF. V gene TRBV6-4 combines with J gene TRBJ1-2; 10 nucleotides agree with TRBD1. V was pared by 4 bases and J by 5 bases, with 7 bases of the junction left unmatched. Germline V gene data show CDR1 as MRHNA and CDR2 as SNTAGT. The CDR3 contains 15 residues.

The chain recombines TRBV6-1 with TRBJ1-2, with 8 nucleotides matching TRBD1. The germline V gene encodes CDR1 MNHNS and CDR2 SASEGT. After removal of 6 bases from V and 8 bases from J, the junction contained 8 bases not matched to a gene. The length of the CDR3 is 13 residues. Written as DNA, the CDR3 is TGTGCCAGCAGCTTCGGACAGGGTGGCGGCTACACCTTC. It is translated as CASSFGQGGGYTF.

The chain joins TRBV19 to TRBJ2-7; D is unresolved. Deletions cut 3 bases from V and 4 bases from J, with 7 bases between. The CDR3 is made up of 12 amino acids. The germline CDR1 and CDR2 sequences are LNHDA and SQIVND (reference sequence). The chain's CDR3 is CASSMSRYEQYF. The CDR3 DNA reads TGTGCCAGTAGTATGTCCAGATACGAGCAGTACTTC.

The chain has TRBV9 and TRBJ1-2, with unresolved D. V dropped 4 bases and J dropped 2 bases, with 15 bases sitting between them. This CDR3 region has 15 residues. Germline values: CDR1 SGDLS, CDR2 YYNGEE. The CDR3 DNA reads TGTGCCAGCAGCCCTATGCGCCGGAGCAACTATGGCTACACCTTC. Amino acid sequence: CASSPMRRSNYGYTF.

The J gene is TRBJ1-1, the V gene TRBV29-1, with D possibly being TRBD1 (5 bases). CDR3 size: 13 residues. V was trimmed by 7 bases and J by 0 bases, leaving 12 bases between them. From germline, CDR1 is SQVTM and CDR2 ANQGSEA. The CDR3: CSGVTGVNTEAFF. The CDR3 DNA is TGCAGCGGTGTTACAGGCGTGAACACTGAAGCTTTCTTT.

The chain employs TRBV29-1 and TRBJ2-7; maybe TRBD1 (6 bases). CDR3 length equals 15 residues. Per the germline V gene, CDR1 is SQVTM and CDR2 is ANQGSEA. V dropped 7 bases and J dropped 5 bases, with 24 bases sitting between them. The CDR3 region is CSGVGSGPEGDEQYF. CDR3 nucleotides: TGCAGCGGTGTAGGGTCAGGGCCCGAGGGGGACGAGCAGTACTTC.

V usage is TRBV30 and J usage is TRBJ2-5; TRBD1 agrees at 7 bases. Germline CDR1 and CDR2: GTSNPN and SVGIG (reference sequence). The CDR3 has 12 residues. Losses at the gene ends were 4 bases for V and 1 base for J; bases not matched to a gene: 0. The CDR3 nucleotides read TGTGCCTGGAACAGGGGCCAAGAGACCCAGTACTTC. Its translation is CAWNRGQETQYF. The whole variable domain, remainder taken from reference TRBV30 and TRBJ2-5, is SQTIHQWPATLVQPVGSPLSLECTVEGTSNPNLYWYRQAAGRGLQLLFYSVGIGQISSEVPQNLSASRPQDRQFILSSKKLLLSDSGFYLCAWNRGQETQYFGPGTRLLVL.

This chain joins TRBV6-5 and TRBJ2-1, with TRBD2 identical over 7 bases. The CDR3 is 13 residues long. Germline CDR1 and CDR2: MNHEY and SVGAGI. V shed 5 bases and J 7 bases; nucleotides not matched to a gene: 5. The CDR3 nucleotides read TGTGCCAGCAGTGGGGGGGTCAAGAATGAGCAGTTCTTC. Protein product: CASSGGVKNEQFF.

CDR3: CASSPGDYEQYF. The CDR3 bases are TGTGCCAGCAGCCCCGGGGATTACGAGCAGTACTTC. The chain carries TRBV6-6 and TRBJ2-7; maybe TRBD2 (5 bases). The germline V gene encodes CDR1 MNHNY and CDR2 SVGAGI (reference sequence). V was cut by 6 bases and J by 4 bases, with 10 bases left in between. The CDR3 is 12 amino acids.

J is TRBJ1-4 and V is TRBV4-2, with 7 bases fitting TRBD1. CDR1 is LGHNA and CDR2 is YNFKEQ in the germline V gene. V was clipped by 4 bases and J by 4 bases; unmatched bases: 9. This CDR3 comprises 16 residues. CDR3 coding DNA: TGTGCCAGCAGCCTAGGGGGCGGGGTAGGTAATGAAAAACTGTTTTTT. Protein product: CASSLGGGVGNEKLFF.